This T cell receptor (beta chain) was retrieved from a study of CD8 T cells in ankylosing spondylitis. A single record per CDR3 protein comes from TCRdb applying MiXCR to the 5' RACE reads. The profile shows some 700,000 distinct CDR3 sequences, around 20% of them singletons. The V and J ends lost 4 bases and 7 bases respectively, with 8 bases between them. The CDR3 covers 12 residues. Study conclusions and caveats: Peripheral blood held disease-linked clones only at relatively low frequency, and these were CD8+. A TCR beta motif made of fewer than 10 highly homologous variants seemed typical of ankylosing spondylitis blood. Significant enrichment of disease-linked clones was reportedly seen in matched ankylosing spondylitis synovial fluid. Certain motif variants had earlier appeared in reactive arthritis synovial fluid and blood.

A note on this clonotype: What it recognizes is unknown.

This sequence joins TRBV12-3 or TRBV12-4 and TRBJ2-1; D unresolved. The clonotype originates from a male donor with ankylosing spondylitis. The sample comprised blood, either unsorted or a sorted T cell fraction (not recorded which). CDR3 in DNA: TGTGCCAGCAGTTCTGGGTGGAATGAGCAGTTCTTC. Its translation is CASSSGWNEQFF.